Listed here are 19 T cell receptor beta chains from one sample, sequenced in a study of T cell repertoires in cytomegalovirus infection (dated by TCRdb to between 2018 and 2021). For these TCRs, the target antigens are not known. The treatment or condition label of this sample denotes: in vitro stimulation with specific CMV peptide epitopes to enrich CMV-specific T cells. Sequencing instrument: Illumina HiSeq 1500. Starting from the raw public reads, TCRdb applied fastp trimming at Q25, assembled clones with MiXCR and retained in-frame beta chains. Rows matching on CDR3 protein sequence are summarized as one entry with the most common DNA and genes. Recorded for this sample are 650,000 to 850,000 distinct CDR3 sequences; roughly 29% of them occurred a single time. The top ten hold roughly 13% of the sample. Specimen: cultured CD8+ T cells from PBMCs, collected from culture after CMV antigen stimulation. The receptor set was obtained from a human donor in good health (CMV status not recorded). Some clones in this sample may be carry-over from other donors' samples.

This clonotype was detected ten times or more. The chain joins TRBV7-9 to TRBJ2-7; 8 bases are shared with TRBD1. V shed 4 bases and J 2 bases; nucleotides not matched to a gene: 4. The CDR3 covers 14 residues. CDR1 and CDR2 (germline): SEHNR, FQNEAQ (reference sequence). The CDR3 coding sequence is TGTGCCAGCAGCTCCAGACAGGGGCCCTACGAGCAGTACTTC. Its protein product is CASSSRQGPYEQYF.

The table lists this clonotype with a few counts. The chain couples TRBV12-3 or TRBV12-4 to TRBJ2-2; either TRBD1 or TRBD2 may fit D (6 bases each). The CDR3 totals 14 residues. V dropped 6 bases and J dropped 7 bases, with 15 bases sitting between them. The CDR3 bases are TGTGCCAGCAGGAAAAACAGGGAGGTCGGGGAGCTGTTTTTT. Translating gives CASRKNREVGELFF.

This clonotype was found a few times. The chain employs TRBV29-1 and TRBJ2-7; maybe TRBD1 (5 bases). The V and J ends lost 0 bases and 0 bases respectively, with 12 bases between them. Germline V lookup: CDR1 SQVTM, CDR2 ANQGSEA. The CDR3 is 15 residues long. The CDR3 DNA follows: TGCAGCGTTGAAGATGATCGGACACCCTCCTACGAGCAGTACTTC. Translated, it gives CSVEDDRTPSYEQYF.

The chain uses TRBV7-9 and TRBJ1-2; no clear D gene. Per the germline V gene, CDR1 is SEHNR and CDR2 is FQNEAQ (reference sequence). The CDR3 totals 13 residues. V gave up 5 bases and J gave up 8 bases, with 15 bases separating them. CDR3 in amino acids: CASSLSSEKGYTF. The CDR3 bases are TGTGCCAGCAGCCTCAGCTCCGAGAAGGGCTACACCTTC.

DNA of the CDR3: TGTGCCAGCAGCGCAACGGACAGGGGCCCCTACGAGCAGTACTTC. Translation: CASSATDRGPYEQYF. V and J are TRBV9 and TRBJ2-7; TRBD1 matches at 9 bases. CDR1 SGDLS and CDR2 YYNGEE come from the germline V gene. The CDR3 contains 15 residues. After removal of 3 bases from V and 2 bases from J, the junction contained 6 bases not matched to a gene.

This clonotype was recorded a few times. The chain's CDR3 is CASSGGTVDTQYF. DNA for the CDR3: TGTGCCAGCAGCGGGGGGACCGTAGATACGCAGTATTTT. The chain links TRBV7-6 to TRBJ2-3, with TRBD2 as a possible D gene (6 bases). The CDR3 runs to 13 residues. The germline gives CDR1 SGHVS, CDR2 FNYEAQ. V was cut by 5 bases and J by 5 bases, with 11 bases left in between.

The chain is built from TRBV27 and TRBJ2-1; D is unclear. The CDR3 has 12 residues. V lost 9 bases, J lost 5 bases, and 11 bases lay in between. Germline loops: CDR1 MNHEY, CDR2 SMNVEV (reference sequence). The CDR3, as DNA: TGTGCCAGTGCGCGGCAGAACAATGAGCAGTTCTTC. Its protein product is CASARQNNEQFF.

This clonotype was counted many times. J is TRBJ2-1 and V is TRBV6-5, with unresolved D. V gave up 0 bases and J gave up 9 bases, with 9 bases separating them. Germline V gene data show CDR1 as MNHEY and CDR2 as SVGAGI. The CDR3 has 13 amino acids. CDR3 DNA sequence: TGTGCCAGCAGTTACTCTGGGCAGATTGAGCAGTTCTTC. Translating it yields CASSYSGQIEQFF.

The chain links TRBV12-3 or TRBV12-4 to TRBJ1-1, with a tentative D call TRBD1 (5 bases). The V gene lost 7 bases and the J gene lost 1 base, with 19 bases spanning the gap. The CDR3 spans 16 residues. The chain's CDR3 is CASTTGTRGGNTEAFF. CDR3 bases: TGTGCCAGCACCACCGGGACCCGAGGCGGGAACACTGAAGCTTTCTTT.

The CDR3 here is CAISEVSNYGYTF. In DNA, the CDR3 is TGTGCCATCAGTGAGGTGTCAAACTATGGCTACACCTTC. The chain links TRBV10-3 to TRBJ1-2; D is unresolved. Germline V gene data show CDR1 as ENHRY and CDR2 as SYGVKD. There are 13 residues in the CDR3. V gave up 2 bases and J gave up 2 bases, with 6 bases separating them.

For the CDR3, the DNA is TGTGCCAGCAGCTTATATCCCCTCAGGGGAAACACCGGGGAGCTGTTTTTT. Protein sequence: CASSLYPLRGNTGELFF. The chain combines TRBV7-3 with TRBJ2-2, with TRBD1 as a possible D gene (6 bases). Trimming removed 2 bases from V and 2 bases from J, with 15 bases in between. Germline V gene sequence: CDR1 SGHTA, CDR2 FQGTGA. The CDR3 spans 17 residues.

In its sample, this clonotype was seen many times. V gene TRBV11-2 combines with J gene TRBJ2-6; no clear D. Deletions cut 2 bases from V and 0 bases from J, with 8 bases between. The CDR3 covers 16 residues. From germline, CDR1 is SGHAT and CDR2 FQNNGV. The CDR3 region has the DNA TGTGCCAGCAGCTTATGGAGCCGCTCTGGGGCCAACGTCCTGACTTTC. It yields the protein CASSLWSRSGANVLTF. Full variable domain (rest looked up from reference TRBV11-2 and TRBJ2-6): EAGVAQSPRYKIIEKRQSVAFWCNPISGHATLYWYQQILGQGPKLLIQFQNNGVVDDSQLPKDRFSAERLKGVDSTLKIQPAKLEDSAVYLCASSLWSRSGANVLTFGAGSRLTVL.

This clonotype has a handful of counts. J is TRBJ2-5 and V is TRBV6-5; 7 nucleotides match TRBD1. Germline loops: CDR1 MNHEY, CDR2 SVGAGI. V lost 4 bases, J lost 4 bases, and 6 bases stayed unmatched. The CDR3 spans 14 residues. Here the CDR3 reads CASSSPRDRETQYF. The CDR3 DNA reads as TGTGCCAGCAGTTCTCCCCGGGACAGAGAGACCCAGTACTTC.

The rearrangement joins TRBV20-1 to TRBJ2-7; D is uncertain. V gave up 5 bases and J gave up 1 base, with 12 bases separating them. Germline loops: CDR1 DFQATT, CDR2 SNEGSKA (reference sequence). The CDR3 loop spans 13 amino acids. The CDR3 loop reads CSAPIEPSYEQYF. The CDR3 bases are TGCAGTGCTCCGATCGAGCCTTCCTACGAGCAGTACTTC.

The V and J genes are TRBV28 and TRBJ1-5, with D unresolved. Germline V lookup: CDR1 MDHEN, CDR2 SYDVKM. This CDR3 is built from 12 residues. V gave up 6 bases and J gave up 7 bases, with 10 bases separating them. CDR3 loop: CASRNFRQPQHF. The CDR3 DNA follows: TGTGCCAGCAGGAATTTTAGGCAGCCCCAGCATTTT.

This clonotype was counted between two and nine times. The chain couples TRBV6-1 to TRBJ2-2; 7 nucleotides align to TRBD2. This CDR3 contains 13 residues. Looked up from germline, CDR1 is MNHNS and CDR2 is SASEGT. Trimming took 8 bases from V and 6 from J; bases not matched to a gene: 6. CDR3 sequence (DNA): TGTGCCAGCGAGGGACTAATCCCCGGGGAGCTGTTTTTT. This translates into CASEGLIPGELFF.

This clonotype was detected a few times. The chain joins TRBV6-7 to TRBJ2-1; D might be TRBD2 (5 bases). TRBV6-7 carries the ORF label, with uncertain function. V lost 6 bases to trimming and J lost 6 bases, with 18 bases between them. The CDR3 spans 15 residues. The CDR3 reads CASRWRLWLCNEQFF. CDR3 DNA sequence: TGTGCCAGCAGATGGAGACTATGGTTGTGCAATGAGCAGTTCTTC.

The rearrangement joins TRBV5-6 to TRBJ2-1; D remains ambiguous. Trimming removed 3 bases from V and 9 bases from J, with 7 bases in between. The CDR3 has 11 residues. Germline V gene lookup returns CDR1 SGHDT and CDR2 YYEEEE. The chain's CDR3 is CASSSALEQFF. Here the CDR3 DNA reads TGTGCCAGCAGCTCCGCCCTTGAGCAGTTCTTC.

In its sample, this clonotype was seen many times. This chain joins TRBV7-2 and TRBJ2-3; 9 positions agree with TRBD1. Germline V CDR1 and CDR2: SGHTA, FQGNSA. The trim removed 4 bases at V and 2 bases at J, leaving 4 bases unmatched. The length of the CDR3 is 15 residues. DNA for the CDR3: TGTGCCAGCAGCTACCGGGACAGGGACACAGATACGCAGTATTTT. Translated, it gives CASSYRDRDTDTQYF.